This TCR beta chain was sequenced during a study of post-analysis software for immune sequencing data. In the study overall: Relapsing-remitting, secondary progressive and progressive-relapsing multiple sclerosis were all included among the disease courses.

V gave up 6 bases and J gave up 4 bases, with 9 bases separating them. The CDR3 totals 12 residues. In its sample, this clonotype was seen a few times. Its target is unknown. The TCR beta cDNA libraries carried unique molecular identifiers. TCRdb called the PCR reads again in MiXCR, with one record for every CDR3 protein. The profile shows hundreds of thousands of distinct CDR3 sequences, roughly 58% of them singletons. Study-wide results and caveats: A few TRBV segments appeared more often in patients than in controls, and TRBV5-6, TRBV5-1 and TRBV20-1 were among these. The normalized Chao1 diversity of multiple sclerosis patients was significantly lower than that of controls.

This TCR was sampled from a girl aged 10 to 17 with multiple sclerosis. Sequences were obtained from blood. The chain recombines TRBV12-3 or TRBV12-4 with TRBJ1-2; D is possibly TRBD1 (6 bases). The CDR3 DNA reads TGTGCCAGCAGGTCGGGGGCCTATGGCTACACCTTC. It is translated as CASRSGAYGYTF.